This T cell receptor beta chain was obtained from a study of blood T cell repertoires in COVID-19. In its sample, this clone was seen once. Clones were read by immunoSEQ multiplex PCR, and TCRdb kept only the in-frame ones, dropping some. The sample yields roughly 43,000 clones, approximately 86% seen once. The J segment lost 7 bases and the V segment lost 2 bases, leaving 6 bases of the junction unmatched. Per germline, CDR1 MDHEN and CDR2 SYDVKM. CDR3 length: 14 amino acids. The V gene is TRBV28, the J gene TRBJ2-5, with TRBD2 matching 8 bases. The TCR comes from a woman aged 65 to 85 with acute or convalescent COVID-19. The sequencing sample was made of peripheral blood. Written as DNA, the CDR3 is TGTGCCAGCAGTTTACCGGCGGGAGGAGGGACCCAGTACTTC. Protein: CASSLPAGGGTQYF.